These 31 T cell receptor beta chains came from one sample sequenced in a study of blood T cell repertoires in COVID-19. Measured with immunoSEQ multiplex PCR; TCRdb has only the in-frame clones, and not every one. Of about 180,000 clones in the sample, roughly 85% were seen once. Sequencing was carried out using peripheral blood. The receptors come from a human donor with active or convalescent COVID-19. The donor label of this sample is uncertain.

V is TRBV9 and J is TRBJ2-1; 15 positions agree with TRBD2. V trimming: 3 bases; J trimming: 5 bases; junction bases outside the gene matches: 6. The CDR3 contains 17 residues. CDR1 is SGDLS and CDR2 is YYNGEE in the germline V gene. The CDR3 sequence: CASSGGTSGRLDNEQFF. The CDR3 bases are TGTGCCAGCAGCGGAGGGACTAGCGGGAGGCTCGACAATGAGCAGTTCTTC.

The genes are TRBV6-5 and TRBJ1-1; D ambiguous. This CDR3 is built from 12 residues. In germline, CDR1 is MNHEY, CDR2 SVGAGI. The V end was cut by 5 bases, the J end by 10 bases, with 14 bases between. The CDR3 spells CASSLSGQAAFF. CDR3 bases: TGTGCCAGCAGTCTTTCAGGCCAGGCAGCTTTCTTT.

V is TRBV9 and J is TRBJ2-3, with TRBD2 matching over 8 bases. The CDR3 runs to 17 residues. Losses at the gene ends were 0 bases for V and 7 bases for J; bases not matched to a gene: 13. Germline CDR1 and CDR2: SGDLS and YYNGEE. The chain's CDR3 is CASSVDFGTRGGNTQYF. As DNA, the CDR3 is TGTGCCAGCAGCGTAGACTTCGGGACTAGGGGGGGAAATACGCAGTATTTT.

The chain employs TRBV19 and TRBJ1-2; no definite D call. Germline CDR1 LNHDA, CDR2 SQIVND (reference sequence). This CDR3 is built from 14 residues. Trimming removed 7 bases at V and 5 bases at J, with 17 bases between. The CDR3 DNA follows: TGTGCCAGTACTGAGGACTTTGCTACATATGGCTACACCTTC. Protein: CASTEDFATYGYTF.

The CDR3 region is CASSFQTSGGVYF. The CDR3, as DNA: TGTGCCAGCAGCTTCCAGACTAGCGGGGGTGTGTATTTT. V usage is TRBV7-2 and J usage is TRBJ2-3, with 12 bases matching TRBD2. The germline V gene has CDR1 SGHTA and CDR2 FQGNSA. With 3 bases clipped from V and 14 bases from J, the junction kept 6 bases outside the gene matches. CDR3 length equals 13 residues.

The chain is built from TRBV18 and TRBJ2-7; the D gene is possibly TRBD1 (6 bases). Between the trimmed V and J ends, which lost 5 bases and 5 bases, there was a span of 22 bases. Germline CDR1 and CDR2: KGHSH and LQKENI. This CDR3 has 16 residues. CDR3 loop: CASSFPTGPGENEQYF. DNA for the CDR3: TGTGCCAGCTCATTCCCTACGGGGCCAGGGGAAAACGAGCAGTACTTC.

The chain is built from TRBV11-2 and TRBJ2-3; possible D gene TRBD2, 6 bases. The CDR3 has 18 amino acids. The V and J ends lost 0 bases and 7 bases respectively, with 23 bases between them. The germline V gene has CDR1 SGHAT and CDR2 FQNNGV. CDR3 bases: TGTGCCAGCAGCTTAGAAACGTTCGGGAGTAGGGGTGGGTATACGCAGTATTTT. It translates to CASSLETFGSRGGYTQYF.

The chain recombines TRBV19 with TRBJ2-2, with 9 bases fitting TRBD1. CDR1 and CDR2 (germline): LNHDA, SQIVND (reference sequence). Unmatched junction bases numbered 11, after V lost 8 bases and J lost 7 bases. CDR3 size: 15 residues. The CDR3 DNA follows: TGTGCCAGTGTCCCGGGACAGGGCGGTAACGGGGAGCTGTTTTTT. It specifies CASVPGQGGNGELFF.

On this clone itself: Other DNA sequences in the same sample also yield this CDR3. The rearrangement joins TRBV30 to TRBJ1-5; possible D gene TRBD1, 6 bases. Trimming left V 1 base short and J 4 bases short, with 8 bases between. Germline values: CDR1 GTSNPN, CDR2 SVGIG (reference sequence). CDR3 length: 13 amino acids. The CDR3 DNA is TGTGCCTGGAGTGGGCAGGGGAATCAGCCCCAGCATTTT. It yields the protein CAWSGQGNQPQHF.

This clone showed up just once. This chain links TRBV5-4 with TRBJ2-2; TRBD2 agrees at 8 bases. In germline, CDR1 is SGHNT, CDR2 YYREEE (reference sequence). The CDR3 spans 15 residues. The junction had 7 bases not matched to a gene; V was cut back by 3 bases and J by 6 bases. The CDR3 sequence is CASSSPSGLAGELFF. The DNA of the CDR3 is TGTGCCAGCAGCTCCCCTAGCGGGCTCGCCGGGGAGCTGTTTTTT.

This chain connects TRBV6-6 to TRBJ2-5; the D gene is possibly TRBD2 (6 bases). There are 14 residues in the CDR3. Per germline, CDR1 MNHNY and CDR2 SVGAGI (reference sequence). V lost 6 bases and J lost 5, with 16 bases in between. This CDR3 reads CASSRDFPGETQYF. The CDR3 nucleotides read TGTGCCAGCAGCCGGGACTTCCCTGGCGAGACCCAGTACTTC.

This chain uses TRBV3-1 (or the pseudogene TRBV3-2) with TRBJ2-7, with TRBD2 identical over 9 bases. V shed 8 bases, J shed 2 bases, and the junction held 4 bases outside the gene matches. The CDR3 spans 13 residues. Per germline, CDR1 LGHDT and CDR2 YNNKEL (reference sequence). The CDR3 sequence is CASGAGGPYEQYF. The CDR3 DNA follows: TGTGCCAGCGGAGCGGGGGGCCCCTACGAGCAGTACTTC.

The gene calls are TRBV7-3 and TRBJ2-7; weak D call: TRBD2 (5 bases). With 1 base removed from V and 6 bases from J, the gap between germline ends came to 16 bases. Germline lookup yields CDR1 SGHTA and CDR2 FQGTGA. There are 15 residues in the CDR3. The CDR3 DNA sequence: TGTGCCAGCAGCTTAATCTCGGGGTCCGGTTCCGAGCAGTACTTC. This gives the protein CASSLISGSGSEQYF. Using reference TRBV7-3 and TRBJ2-7 for the parts outside the CDR3, the full variable domain is GAGVSQTPSNKVTEKGKYVELRCDPISGHTALYWYRQSLGQGPEFLIYFQGTGAADDSGLPNDRFFAVRPEGSVSTLKIQRTERGDSAVYLCASSLISGSGSEQYFGPGTRLTVT.

The chain couples TRBV3-1 (or the pseudogene TRBV3-2) to TRBJ2-5; possibly TRBD2 for D (5 bases). V was clipped by 2 bases and J by 2 bases, with 15 bases between them. The germline V gene has CDR1 LGHDT and CDR2 YNNKEL (reference sequence). The CDR3 is 16 residues long. CDR3 protein: CASSQMPRAPQETQYF. In DNA, the CDR3 is TGTGCCAGCAGCCAAATGCCGAGGGCCCCACAAGAGACCCAGTACTTC.

The V and J genes are TRBV28 and TRBJ2-2, with TRBD2 as a possible D gene (6 bases). Deletions cut 8 bases from V and 6 bases from J, with 7 bases between. From germline, CDR1 is MDHEN and CDR2 SYDVKM. The CDR3 totals 11 residues. The chain's CDR3 is CASGEAGELFF. The DNA for the CDR3 is TGTGCCAGCGGGGAGGCCGGGGAGCTGTTTTTT.

The chain couples TRBV7-2 to TRBJ2-3, with 12 nucleotides matching TRBD2. This CDR3 is 14 amino acids long. CDR1 is SGHTA, CDR2 FQGNSA, per germline. V lost 10 bases to trimming and J lost 2 bases; unmatched junction nucleotides: 4. In nucleotides, the CDR3 is TGTGCCACTGGACTAGCGGGACCCACAGATACGCAGTATTTT. Translation: CATGLAGPTDTQYF.

The rearrangement uses TRBV18 and TRBJ2-1; 9 positions match TRBD2. Trimming at V came to 6 bases and at J to 9 bases, leaving 6 bases not matched to a gene. The CDR3 consists of 13 residues. In germline, CDR1 is KGHSH, CDR2 LQKENI. CDR3 protein: CASSPAGGSEQFF. DNA for the CDR3: TGTGCCAGCTCGCCGGCGGGGGGGAGTGAGCAGTTCTTC.

The chain employs TRBV5-1 and TRBJ2-3; 8 nucleotides match TRBD2. Germline lookup yields CDR1 SGHRS and CDR2 YFSETQ. J lost 1 base, V lost 5 bases, and 9 bases had no gene match. The CDR3 loop spans 16 amino acids. CDR3 DNA: TGCGCCAGCAGGGCCCTATTGCGGGGGGGCACAGATACGCAGTATTTT. It is translated as CASRALLRGGTDTQYF.

The CDR3 DNA is TGTGCCAGCAGTCTTCCCCCCGGGACAGGTATCTATGGCTACACCTTC. Encoded protein: CASSLPPGTGIYGYTF. This chain connects TRBV28 to TRBJ1-2; 8 nucleotides agree with TRBD1. V lost 5 bases, J lost 4 bases, and 12 bases stayed unmatched. The CDR3 extends over 16 amino acids. Germline V lookup: CDR1 MDHEN, CDR2 SYDVKM.

The chain uses TRBV4-3 and TRBJ2-7, with TRBD2 matching over 9 bases. Trimming removed 1 base from V and 3 bases from J; junction bases left unmatched: 10. Germline V gives CDR1 LGHNA, CDR2 YSLEER. This CDR3 is 17 amino acids long. CDR3 residues: CASSQASGASTGYEQYF. The CDR3 DNA reads as TGCGCCAGCAGCCAAGCTAGCGGGGCCTCCACTGGCTACGAGCAGTACTTC.

V is TRBV30 and J is TRBJ1-5; D is uncertain. The CDR3 consists of 17 residues. From germline, CDR1 is GTSNPN and CDR2 SVGIG (reference sequence). The V and J ends lost 0 bases and 7 bases respectively, with 22 bases between them. Here the CDR3 DNA reads TGTGCCTGGAGTGTACGATATGGGAGGAAGGTAGGCCAGCCCCAGCATTTT. This translates into CAWSVRYGRKVGQPQHF.

Written as DNA, the CDR3 is TGCGCCAGCAGCTTGGACACTAGCGGATTCTACGAGCAGTACTTC. Its protein product is CASSLDTSGFYEQYF. This chain joins TRBV5-1 and TRBJ2-7, with 8 nucleotides matching TRBD2. Trimming at V came to 0 bases and at J to 3 bases, leaving 5 bases not matched to a gene. CDR1 is SGHRS, CDR2 YFSETQ, per germline. This CDR3 is 15 amino acids long.

The chain joins TRBV11-3 to TRBJ2-1; tentatively, D is TRBD2 (9 bases). V lost 5 bases, J lost 15 bases, and 23 bases lay in between. Germline V gene data show CDR1 as SGHNT and CDR2 as YENEEA. The CDR3 contains 14 residues. The CDR3 is CASSPRGPSGTLFF. The CDR3 DNA sequence: TGTGCCAGCAGCCCCAGGGGGCCTAGCGGGACTTTGTTCTTC. Based on the CDR3 plus reference TRBV11-3 and TRBJ2-1, the full variable domain is EAGVVQSPRYKIIEKKQPVAFWCNPISGHNTLYWYLQNLGQGPELLIRYENEEAVDDSQLPKDRFSAERLKGVDSTLKIQPAELGDSAVYLCASSPRGPSGTLFFGPGTRLTVL.

Remarks on this clone: At one end, the junction sequence differs from germline, possibly due to a read error. The CDR3 DNA follows: TGTGCCAGCACCTTAGCTTCTTTAACAGATACGCAGTATTTT. As protein: CASTLASLTDTQYF. The chain is built from TRBV7-2 and TRBJ2-3; no clear D gene. The CDR3 loop spans 14 amino acids. CDR1 SGHTA and CDR2 FQGNSA come from the germline V gene.

The gene calls are TRBV5-6 and TRBJ1-1; D gene ambiguous. The CDR3 consists of 14 residues. CDR1 SGHDT and CDR2 YYEEEE come from the germline V gene. V lost 3 bases and J lost 0, with 9 bases in between. This chain's CDR3 is CASSSLTLNTEAFF. The CDR3 region has the DNA TGTGCCAGCAGCTCCCTTACATTGAACACTGAAGCTTTCTTT.

The gene calls are TRBV5-4 and TRBJ1-6, with D tentatively TRBD1 (6 bases). Germline V lookup: CDR1 SGHNT, CDR2 YYREEE (reference sequence). The CDR3 extends over 14 amino acids. V was trimmed by 0 bases and J by 11 bases, leaving 12 bases between them. CDR3 in DNA: TGTGCCAGCAGCTTGGAACAGGGTAGGACACCCCTCCACTTT. It yields the protein CASSLEQGRTPLHF. Supplemented by reference TRBV5-4 and TRBJ1-6, the full variable domain reads ETGVTQSPTHLIKTRGQQVTLRCSSQSGHNTVSWYQQALGQGPQFIFQYYREEENGRGNFPPRFSGLQFPNYSSELNVNALELDDSALYLCASSLEQGRTPLHFGNGTRLTVT.

The V call is TRBV7-9, the J call TRBJ2-2, with 10 bases matching TRBD2. Per germline, CDR1 SEHNR and CDR2 FQNEAQ (reference sequence). The V and J ends lost 3 bases and 6 bases, in that order; junction bases with no gene match: 1. The CDR3 has 14 residues. The CDR3 coding sequence is TGTGCCAGCAGCTTCGGGACTAGCGCCGGGGAGCTGTTTTTT. Translating it yields CASSFGTSAGELFF.

The J gene is TRBJ2-5, the V gene TRBV7-3, with D perhaps matching TRBD1 (5 bases). V was pared by 3 bases and J by 6 bases, with 14 bases between. This CDR3 is built from 14 residues. Germline CDR1 and CDR2: SGHTA and FQGTGA. CDR3 DNA sequence: TGTGCCAGCAGCTTGGGGCAGGGAAGCAAGACCCAGTACTTC. Translated: CASSLGQGSKTQYF.

The chain links TRBV4-3 to TRBJ2-3; TRBD1 might be the D (5 bases). Trimming cost V 4 bases and J 5 bases, with 16 bases left between them. The germline V gene encodes CDR1 LGHNA and CDR2 YSLEER. The CDR3 sequence is 15 residues long. CDR3 protein: CASSLKGPRRDTQYF. In nucleotides, the CDR3 is TGCGCCAGCAGCCTTAAGGGGCCAAGGAGAGATACGCAGTATTTT.

This sequence joins TRBV7-2 and TRBJ2-7; 9 bases are shared with TRBD1. This CDR3 contains 15 residues. The V gene's germline CDR1 is SGHTA and CDR2 FQGNSA. J lost 2 bases, V lost 6 bases, and 8 bases had no gene match. The CDR3 DNA reads as TGTGCCAGCAGTCTCCAGGGACAGGGAGCCTACGAGCAGTACTTC. Its translation: CASSLQGQGAYEQYF. Filled out from reference TRBV7-2 and TRBJ2-7, the complete variable domain reads GAGVSQSPSNKVTEKGKDVELRCDPISGHTALYWYRQSLGQGLEFLIYFQGNSAPDKSGLPSDRFSAERTGGSVSTLTIQRTQQEDSAVYLCASSLQGQGAYEQYFGPGTRLTVT.

The chain links TRBV5-1 to TRBJ2-1; D is unclear. Deletions cut 1 base from V and 6 bases from J, with 5 bases between. CDR1 is SGHRS, CDR2 YFSETQ, per germline. This CDR3 comprises 12 residues. This chain's CDR3 is CASSLYINEQFF. The CDR3 DNA follows: TGCGCCAGCAGCTTGTACATCAATGAGCAGTTCTTC.